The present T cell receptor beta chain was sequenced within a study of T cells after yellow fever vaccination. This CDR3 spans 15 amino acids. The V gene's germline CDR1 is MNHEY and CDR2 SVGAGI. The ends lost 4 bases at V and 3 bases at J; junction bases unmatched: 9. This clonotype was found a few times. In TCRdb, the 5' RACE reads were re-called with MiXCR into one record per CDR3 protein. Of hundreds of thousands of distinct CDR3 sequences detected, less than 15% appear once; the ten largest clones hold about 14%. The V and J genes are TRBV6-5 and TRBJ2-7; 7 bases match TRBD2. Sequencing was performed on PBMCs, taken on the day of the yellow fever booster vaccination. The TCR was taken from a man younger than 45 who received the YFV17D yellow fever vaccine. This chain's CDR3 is CASSSKLASNYEQYF. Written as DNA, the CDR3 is TGTGCCAGCAGTTCAAAACTAGCGAGTAACTACGAGCAGTACTTC.